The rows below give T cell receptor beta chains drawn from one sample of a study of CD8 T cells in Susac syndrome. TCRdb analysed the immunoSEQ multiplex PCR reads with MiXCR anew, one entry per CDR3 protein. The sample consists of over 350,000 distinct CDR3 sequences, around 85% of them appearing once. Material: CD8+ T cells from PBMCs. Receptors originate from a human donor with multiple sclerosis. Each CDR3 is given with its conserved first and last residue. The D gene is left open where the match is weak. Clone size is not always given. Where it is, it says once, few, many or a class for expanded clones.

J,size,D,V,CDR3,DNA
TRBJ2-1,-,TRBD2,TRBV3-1,CASSLSLAGVANEQFF,TGTGCCAGCAGCCTATCACTAGCGGGAGTGGCCAATGAGCAGTTCTTC
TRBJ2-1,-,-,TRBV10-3,CAIYIDNEQFF,TGTGCCATCTACATCGACAATGAGCAGTTCTTC
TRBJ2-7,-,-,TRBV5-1,CASSQSGGRFSYEQYF,TGCGCCAGCTCCCAGTCCGGGGGCCGTTTTTCGTACGAGCAGTACTTC
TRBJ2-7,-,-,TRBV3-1,CASSQETGVREQYF,TGTGCCAGCAGCCAAGAAACCGGGGTCCGCGAGCAGTACTTC
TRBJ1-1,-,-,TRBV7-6,CASSAGRMNTEAFF,TGTGCCAGCAGCGCGGGACGGATGAACACTGAAGCTTTCTTT
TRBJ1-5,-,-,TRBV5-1,CASSLGPYSNQPQHF,TGCGCCAGCAGCCTTGGACCCTATAGCAATCAGCCCCAGCATTTT
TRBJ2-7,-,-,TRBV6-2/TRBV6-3,CASSYSNPYEQYF,TGTGCCAGCAGTTACTCGAATCCCTACGAGCAGTACTTC
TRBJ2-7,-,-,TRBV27,CASSPRPESYEQYF,TGTGCCAGCAGTCCTCGTCCAGAAAGCTACGAGCAGTACTTC
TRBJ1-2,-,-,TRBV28,CASSLIHGQRDGYTF,TGTGCCAGCAGTTTAATACATGGACAGCGAGATGGCTACACCTTC
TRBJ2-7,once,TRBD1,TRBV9,CASSEQGAETYEQYF,TGTGCCAGCAGCGAACAGGGGGCCGAAACCTACGAGCAGTACTTC
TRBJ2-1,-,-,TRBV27,CASSLQEGLEQFF,TGTGCCAGCAGTTTACAAGAAGGGCTTGAGCAGTTCTTC
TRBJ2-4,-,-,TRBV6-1,CASSEEAWGLVKNIQYF,TGTGCCAGCAGTGAAGAGGCCTGGGGACTGGTCAAAAACATTCAGTACTTC
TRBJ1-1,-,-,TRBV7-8,CASSPWTDMNTEALF,TGTGCCAGCAGCCCATGGACGGATATGAACACTGAAGCCCTCTTT
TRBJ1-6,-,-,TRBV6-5,CASSYGTVAYNSPLHF,TGTGCCAGCAGTTACGGGACTGTTGCTTATAATTCACCCCTCCACTTT
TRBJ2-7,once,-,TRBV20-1,CSARDDYGQPYEQYF,TGCAGTGCTAGAGATGATTACGGGCAGCCTTACGAGCAGTACTTC
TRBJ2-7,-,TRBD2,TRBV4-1,CASSREGLAVTYEQYF,TGCGCCAGCAGCCGAGAGGGACTAGCGGTTACCTACGAGCAGTACTTC
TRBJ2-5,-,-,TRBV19,CASSIDLGGRTQETQYF,TGTGCCAGTAGTATAGATCTTGGAGGCCGGACCCAAGAGACCCAGTACTTC
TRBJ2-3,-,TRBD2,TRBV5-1,CASSLELAGGPKDTQYF,TGCGCCAGCAGCTTGGAGCTAGCGGGAGGGCCTAAGGATACGCAGTATTTT
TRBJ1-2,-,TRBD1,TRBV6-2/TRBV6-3,CASRHISGGAKIYGYTF,TGTGCCAGCAGACATATCTCAGGGGGCGCAAAGATCTATGGCTACACCTTC
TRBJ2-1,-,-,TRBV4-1,CASSQVPDNTNEQFF,TGCGCCAGCAGCCAAGTTCCGGACAATACCAATGAGCAGTTCTTC
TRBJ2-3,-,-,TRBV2,CASSGAVTSTDTQYF,TGTGCCAGCAGTGGGGCGGTAACGAGCACAGATACGCAGTATTTT
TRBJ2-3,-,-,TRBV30,CAWSPPGENTDTQYF,TGTGCCTGGAGTCCACCGGGGGAGAACACAGATACGCAGTATTTT
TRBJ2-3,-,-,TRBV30,CAWSRAYTDTQYF,TGTGCCTGGAGCCGGGCTTACACAGATACGCAGTATTTT
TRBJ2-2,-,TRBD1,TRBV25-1,CASSGPRQGLDTGELFF,TGTGCCAGCAGTGGCCCAAGACAGGGATTGGACACCGGGGAGCTGTTTTTT
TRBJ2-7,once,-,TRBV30,CAWKGVTYEQYF,TGTGCCTGGAAGGGAGTTACCTACGAGCAGTACTTC
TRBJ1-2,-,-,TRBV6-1,CASSETPRQFDGYTF,TGTGCCAGCAGTGAGACCCCGCGACAGTTTGACGGCTACACCTTC
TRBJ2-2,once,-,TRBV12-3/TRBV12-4,CASSDGQLNTGELFF,TGTGCCAGCAGCGATGGACAGCTGAACACCGGGGAGCTGTTTTTT
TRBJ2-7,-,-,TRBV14,CASSSWDASYEQYF,TGTGCCAGCAGCTCGTGGGACGCCTCCTACGAGCAGTACTTC
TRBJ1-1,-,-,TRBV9,CASSVGPGRNTEAFF,TGTGCCAGCAGCGTAGGTCCAGGGCGGAACACTGAAGCTTTCTTT
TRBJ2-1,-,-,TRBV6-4,CASREEGVPYNEQFF,TGTGCCAGCAGGGAGGAGGGGGTCCCCTACAATGAGCAGTTCTTC
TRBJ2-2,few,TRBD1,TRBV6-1,CAGRQGYTGELFF,TGTGCCGGGAGACAGGGATATACCGGGGAGCTGTTTTTT
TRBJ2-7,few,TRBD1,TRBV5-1,CASSLGDSPYEQYF,TGTGCCAGCAGTTTAGGGGACAGCCCCTACGAGCAGTACTTC
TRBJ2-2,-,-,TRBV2,CASTGQGEAGELFF,TGTGCCAGCACAGGCCAGGGCGAGGCCGGGGAGCTGTTTTTT
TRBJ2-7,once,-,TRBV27,CASSSPGPASEQYF,TGTGCCAGCAGTTCACCGGGCCCCGCTTCCGAGCAGTACTTC
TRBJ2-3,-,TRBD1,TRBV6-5,CASSSGTGITDTQYF,TGTGCCAGCAGTTCCGGGACAGGGATAACAGATACGCAGTATTTT
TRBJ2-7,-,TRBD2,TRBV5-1,CASSLDGTSGREPYEQYF,TGCGCCAGCAGCTTGGATGGGACTAGCGGGAGGGAGCCCTACGAGCAGTACTTC
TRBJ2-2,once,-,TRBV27,CASSPARDGANTGELFF,TGTGCCAGCAGCCCAGCCCGGGACGGTGCGAACACCGGGGAGCTGTTTTTT
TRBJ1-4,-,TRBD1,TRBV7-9,CASSSSQTRQGSPNEKLFF,TGTGCCAGCAGCTCCTCCCAAACTCGACAGGGAAGTCCTAATGAAAAACTGTTTTTT
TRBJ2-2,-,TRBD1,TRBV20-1,CSAPRQGINTGELFF,TGCAGTGCTCCCAGACAGGGTATTAACACCGGGGAGCTGTTTTTT
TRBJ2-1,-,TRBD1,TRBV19,CATSPPGQGAWDEQFF,TGTGCCACTTCCCCACCGGGACAGGGGGCTTGGGATGAGCAGTTCTTC
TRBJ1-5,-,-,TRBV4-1,CASSQEYQINQPQHF,TGCGCCAGCAGCCAAGAATACCAGATCAATCAGCCCCAGCATTTT
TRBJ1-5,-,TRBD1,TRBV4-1,CASSQDRGVGQPQHF,TGCGCCAGCAGCCAGGACAGGGGAGTTGGACAGCCCCAGCATTTT
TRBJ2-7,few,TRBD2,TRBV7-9,CASSGGASYEQYF,TGTGCCAGCTCGGGGGGGGCTTCCTACGAGCAGTACTTC
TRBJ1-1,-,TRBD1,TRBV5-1,CASSLVDGRGPTEAFF,TGCGCCAGCAGCTTGGTTGACGGCAGGGGGCCAACTGAAGCTTTCTTT